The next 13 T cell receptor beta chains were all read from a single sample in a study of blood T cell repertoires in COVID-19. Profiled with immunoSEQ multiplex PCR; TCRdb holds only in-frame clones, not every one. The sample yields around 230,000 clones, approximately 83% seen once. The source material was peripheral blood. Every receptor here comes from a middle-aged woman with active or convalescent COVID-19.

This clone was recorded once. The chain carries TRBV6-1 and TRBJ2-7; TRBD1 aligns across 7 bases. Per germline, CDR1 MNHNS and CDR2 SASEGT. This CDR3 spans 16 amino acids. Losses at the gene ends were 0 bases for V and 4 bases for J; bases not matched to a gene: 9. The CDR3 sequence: CASSEASGPTGYEQYF. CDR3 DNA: TGTGCCAGCAGTGAAGCGTCGGGCCCGACAGGGTACGAGCAGTACTTC.

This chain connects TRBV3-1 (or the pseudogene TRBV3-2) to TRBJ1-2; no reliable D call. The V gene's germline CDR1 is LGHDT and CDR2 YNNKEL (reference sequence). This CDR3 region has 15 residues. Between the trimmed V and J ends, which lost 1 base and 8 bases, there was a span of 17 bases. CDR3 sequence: CASSQGWEFPGGYTF. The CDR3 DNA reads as TGTGCCAGCAGCCAAGGTTGGGAATTCCCGGGAGGCTACACCTTC.

CDR3 DNA sequence: TGTGCCAGCAGTTCCGGGACAGGGGCCCTCGGTAGTGGCTACACCTTC. It yields the protein CASSSGTGALGSGYTF. The V gene is TRBV28, the J gene TRBJ1-2; 10 bases map to TRBD1. With 4 bases clipped from V and 7 bases from J, the junction kept 12 bases outside the gene matches. The germline V gene encodes CDR1 MDHEN and CDR2 SYDVKM. The CDR3 has 16 amino acids.

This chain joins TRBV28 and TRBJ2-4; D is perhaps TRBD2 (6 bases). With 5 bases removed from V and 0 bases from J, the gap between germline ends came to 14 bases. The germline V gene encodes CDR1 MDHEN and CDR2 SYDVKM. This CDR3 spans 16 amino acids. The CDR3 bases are TGTGCCAGCAGTCTCTTCGCGGGAATAGCCAAAAACATTCAGTACTTC. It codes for CASSLFAGIAKNIQYF.

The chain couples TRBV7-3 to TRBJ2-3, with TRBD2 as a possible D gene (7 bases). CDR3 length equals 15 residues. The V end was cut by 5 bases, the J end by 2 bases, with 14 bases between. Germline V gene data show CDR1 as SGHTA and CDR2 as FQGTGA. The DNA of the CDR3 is TGTGCCAGCAGCCCCCCCGGGGGGCACACAGATACGCAGTATTTT. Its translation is CASSPPGGHTDTQYF. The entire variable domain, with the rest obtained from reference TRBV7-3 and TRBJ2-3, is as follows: GAGVSQTPSNKVTEKGKYVELRCDPISGHTALYWYRQSLGQGPEFLIYFQGTGAADDSGLPNDRFFAVRPEGSVSTLKIQRTERGDSAVYLCASSPPGGHTDTQYFGPGTRLTVL.

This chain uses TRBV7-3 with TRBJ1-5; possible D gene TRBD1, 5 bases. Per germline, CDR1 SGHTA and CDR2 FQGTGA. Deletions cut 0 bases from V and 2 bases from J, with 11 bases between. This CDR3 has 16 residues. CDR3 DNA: TGTGCCAGCAGCTTAACGGAGGGGCTAGGCAATCAGCCCCAGCATTTT. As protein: CASSLTEGLGNQPQHF.

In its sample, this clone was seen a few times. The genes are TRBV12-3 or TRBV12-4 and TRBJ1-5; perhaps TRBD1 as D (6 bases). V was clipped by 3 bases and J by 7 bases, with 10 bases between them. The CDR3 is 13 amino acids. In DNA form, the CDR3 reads TGTGCCAGCAGTTTTACAGGGAGACAGCCCCAGCATTTT. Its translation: CASSFTGRQPQHF.

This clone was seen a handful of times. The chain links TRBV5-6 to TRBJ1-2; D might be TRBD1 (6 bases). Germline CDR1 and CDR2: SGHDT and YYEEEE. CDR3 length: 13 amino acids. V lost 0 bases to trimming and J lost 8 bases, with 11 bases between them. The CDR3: CASSLAPDRGYTF. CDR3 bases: TGTGCCAGCAGCTTGGCGCCCGACAGGGGCTACACCTTC. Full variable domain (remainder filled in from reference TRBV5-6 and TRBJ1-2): DAGVTQSPTHLIKTRGQQVTLRCSPKSGHDTVSWYQQALGQGPQFIFQYYEEEERQRGNFPDRFSGHQFPNYSSELNVNALLLGDSALYLCASSLAPDRGYTFGSGTRLTVV.

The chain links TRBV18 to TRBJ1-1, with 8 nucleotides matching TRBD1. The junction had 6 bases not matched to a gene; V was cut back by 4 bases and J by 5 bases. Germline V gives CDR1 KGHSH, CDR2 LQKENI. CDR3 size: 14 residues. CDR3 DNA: TGTGCCAGCTCACTCGGACAGGGTTCAACTGAAGCTTTCTTT. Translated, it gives CASSLGQGSTEAFF.

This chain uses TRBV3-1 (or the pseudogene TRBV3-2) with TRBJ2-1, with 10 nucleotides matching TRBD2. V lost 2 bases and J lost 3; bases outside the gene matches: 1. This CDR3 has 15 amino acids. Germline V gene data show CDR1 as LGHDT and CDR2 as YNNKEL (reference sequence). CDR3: CASSQIAGGYNEQFF. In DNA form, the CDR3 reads TGTGCCAGCAGCCAAATAGCGGGGGGCTACAATGAGCAGTTCTTC.

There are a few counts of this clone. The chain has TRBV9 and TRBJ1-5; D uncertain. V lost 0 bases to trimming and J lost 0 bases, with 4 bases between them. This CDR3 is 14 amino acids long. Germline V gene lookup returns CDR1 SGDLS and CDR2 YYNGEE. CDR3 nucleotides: TGTGCCAGCAGCGTAGCAGATAGCAATCAGCCCCAGCATTTT. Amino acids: CASSVADSNQPQHF.

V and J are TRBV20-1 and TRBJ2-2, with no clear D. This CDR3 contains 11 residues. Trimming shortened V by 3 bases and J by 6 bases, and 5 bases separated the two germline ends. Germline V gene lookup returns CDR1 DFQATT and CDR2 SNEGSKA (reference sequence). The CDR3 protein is CSARAPGELFF. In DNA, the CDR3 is TGCAGTGCTAGGGCTCCCGGGGAGCTGTTTTTT.

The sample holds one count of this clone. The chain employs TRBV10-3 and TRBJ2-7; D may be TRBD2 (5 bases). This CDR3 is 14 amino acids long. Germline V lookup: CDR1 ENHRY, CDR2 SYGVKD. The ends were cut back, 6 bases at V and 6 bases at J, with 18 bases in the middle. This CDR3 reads CAISQTRGSVEQYF. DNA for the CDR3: TGTGCCATCAGCCAGACCCGAGGTAGCGTCGAGCAGTACTTC.